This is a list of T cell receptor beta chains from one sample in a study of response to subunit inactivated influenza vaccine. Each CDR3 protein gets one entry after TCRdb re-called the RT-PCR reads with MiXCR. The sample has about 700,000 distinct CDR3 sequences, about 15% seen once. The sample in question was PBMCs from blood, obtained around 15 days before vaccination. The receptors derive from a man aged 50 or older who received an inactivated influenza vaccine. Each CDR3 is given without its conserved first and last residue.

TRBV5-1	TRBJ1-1	ASSTGGGTEAF
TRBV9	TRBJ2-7	ASSVGTGRYEQY
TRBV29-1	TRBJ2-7	SVEPTGSNTYEQY
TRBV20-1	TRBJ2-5	SATDRGRRETQY
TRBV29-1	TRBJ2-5	SGRLAGGETQY
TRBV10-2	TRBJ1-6	ASGGQANSPLH
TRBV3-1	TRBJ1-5	ASSRQINQPQH
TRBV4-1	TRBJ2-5	ASSQDQGAWETQY
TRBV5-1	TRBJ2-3	ASSLAYKPTDTQY
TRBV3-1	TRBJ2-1	ASSQGTGYF
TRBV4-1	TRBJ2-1	ASSQSILAVFPLSYNEQF
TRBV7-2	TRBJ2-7	ASSFQLAGAREQY
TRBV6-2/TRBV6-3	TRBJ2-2	ASSLAGVIGELF
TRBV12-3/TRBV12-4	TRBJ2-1	ASTAGGVEQF
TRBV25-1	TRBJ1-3	ASSEPGQGAGNTIY
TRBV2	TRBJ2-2	ASRAGYPGELF
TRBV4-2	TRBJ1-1	ASSQTGVSEAF
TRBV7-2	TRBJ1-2	ASSLGQGPSYGYT
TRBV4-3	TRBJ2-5	ASSPGLAVETQY
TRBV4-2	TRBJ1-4	ASSQEVIGGGTNEKLF
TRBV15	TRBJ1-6	ATSSPDSPLH
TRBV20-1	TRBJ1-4	SAREPGVEKLF
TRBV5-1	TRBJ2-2	ASRTGGIAGELF
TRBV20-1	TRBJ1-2	SARESSAGGTYGYT
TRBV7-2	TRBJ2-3	ASSPGIPHTDTQY
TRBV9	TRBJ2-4	ASSVGDPGEAKNIQY
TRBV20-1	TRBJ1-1	SAPLLGTEAF
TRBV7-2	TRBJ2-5	ASSLDRAQETQY
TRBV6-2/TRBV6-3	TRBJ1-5	ASSQDRLGQPQH
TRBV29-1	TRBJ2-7	SVEDRDRGYEQY
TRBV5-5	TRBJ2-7	ASSEGLARDYEQY
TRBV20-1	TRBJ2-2	SARPSGGGKTGELF
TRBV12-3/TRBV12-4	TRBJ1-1	ASSDRDFYTEAF
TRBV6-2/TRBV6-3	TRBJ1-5	ASSAWGNQHQH
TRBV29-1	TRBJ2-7	SATGGYHSSYEQY
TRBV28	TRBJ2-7	ASKAGQTYEQY
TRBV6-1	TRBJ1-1	ASSPGKGEAF
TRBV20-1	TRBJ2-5	SAIPGPPFEETQY
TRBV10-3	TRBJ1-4	AISEPVLNEKLF
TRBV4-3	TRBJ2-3	ASSQYQGLSTDTQY
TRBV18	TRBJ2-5	ASSPLQGAQETQY
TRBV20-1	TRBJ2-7	SASPARDSYEQY
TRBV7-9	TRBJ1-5	ASSLGWDQPQH
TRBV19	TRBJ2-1	ASSITSGAYNEQL
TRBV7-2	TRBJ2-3	ASSPGLAGSSTDTQY
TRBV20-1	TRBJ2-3	SARDTTGSQY
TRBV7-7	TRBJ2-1	ASSLGRGHDNEQF
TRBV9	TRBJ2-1	ASSSPGLAGGTTYNEQF
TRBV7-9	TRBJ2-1	ASTLLSTTPNEQF
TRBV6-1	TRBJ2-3	ASSGTTLDTQY
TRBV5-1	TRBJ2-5	ASRTAGQRGETQY
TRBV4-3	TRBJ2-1	ASSQGGSYNEQF
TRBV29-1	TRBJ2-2	SVAFVGTNTGELF
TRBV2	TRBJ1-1	ASSVDRGRGTEAF
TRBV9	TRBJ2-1	ASSVGIQAKNEQF